This note documents a single T cell receptor beta chain sequence. The antigen remains unidentified. The source of the sample is a study of T cell responses to AZD1222 COVID-19 vaccine. Whole-study results and caveats: Among spike-specific TCRs, nearly half reportedly target unmutated variant regions. Two AZD1222 administrations were followed by greater Spike-specific TCR breadth and depth. Of the AZD1222 recipients, only 6 or 7 were seropositive at baseline.

The V gene's germline CDR1 is MDHEN and CDR2 SYDVKM. J was trimmed by 12 bases and V by 4 bases; bases with no gene match: 6. The CDR3 totals 11 residues. TCRdb keeps only in-frame clones here, not all; method: immunoSEQ multiplex PCR. This table has roughly 150,000 clones, roughly 92% appearing once. This TCR came from an adult in good health. The chain has TRBV28 and TRBJ2-7, with 7 bases matching TRBD1. The specimen comprised peripheral blood, sampled on day 0 of AZD1222 vaccination. The CDR3 loop is CASSSPTGLYF. The CDR3 nucleotides read TGTGCCAGCAGTTCACCGACAGGGCTGTACTTC.